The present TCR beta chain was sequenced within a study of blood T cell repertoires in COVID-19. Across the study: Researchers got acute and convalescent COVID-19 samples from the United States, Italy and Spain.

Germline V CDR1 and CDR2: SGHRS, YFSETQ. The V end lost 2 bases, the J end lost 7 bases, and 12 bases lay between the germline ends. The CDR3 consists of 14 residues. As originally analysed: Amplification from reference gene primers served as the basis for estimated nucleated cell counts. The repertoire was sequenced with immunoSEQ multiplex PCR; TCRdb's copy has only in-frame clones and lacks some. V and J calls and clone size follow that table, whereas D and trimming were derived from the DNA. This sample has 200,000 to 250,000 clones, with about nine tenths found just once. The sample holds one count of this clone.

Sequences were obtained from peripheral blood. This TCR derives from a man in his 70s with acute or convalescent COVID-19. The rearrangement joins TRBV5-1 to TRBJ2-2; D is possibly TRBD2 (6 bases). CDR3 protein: CASSFLEGDGELFF. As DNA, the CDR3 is TGCGCCAGCAGCTTTCTGGAGGGTGACGGGGAGCTGTTTTTT.